This TCR beta chain was sequenced for a study of OX40 agonist ivuxolimab in advanced cancers. The data were produced by immunoSEQ multiplex PCR, yet TCRdb's version contains in-frame clones alone and is incomplete. Of around 59,000 clones in the sample, about nine tenths were seen once. The CDR3 loop spans 13 amino acids. Germline CDR1 MGHDK, CDR2 SYGVNS. Trimming removed 3 bases at V and 7 bases at J, with 10 bases between. The sample in question was CD4+ or CD8+ T cells sorted from blood, obtained in a trial of the OX40 agonist ivuxolimab. This TCR derives from an adult with an advanced solid tumor such as melanoma, head and neck, liver or kidney cancer. The chain couples TRBV25-1 to TRBJ1-5; D uncertain. CDR3 in amino acids: CASSDQASQPQHF. The CDR3 DNA follows: TGTGCCAGCAGTGATCAGGCTTCACAGCCCCAGCATTTT.